A single sample gave rise to the 29 T cell receptor beta chains below, sequenced in a study of blood T cell repertoires in COVID-19 (dated by TCRdb to 2020 to 2022). The protocol used for the library was the immunoSEQ multiplex PCR assay. TCRdb retrieved this table from immuneACCESS and kept in-frame rearrangements only. Not all clones are present; in checked studies, unresolved V genes account for under half, and no reason is known for the remainder. The sample yields 53,000 or so clones; about 81% were counted once. Jointly, the top ten make up roughly 18% of the sample. Material for sequencing was peripheral blood. Receptor source: a man aged 65 to 79 with active COVID-19.

The chain is built from TRBV3-1 (or the pseudogene TRBV3-2) and TRBJ2-3; no clear D. Trimming shortened V by 1 base and J by 1 base, and 21 bases separated the two germline ends. The CDR3 covers 19 residues. Germline V gene lookup returns CDR1 LGHDT and CDR2 YNNKEL (reference sequence). CDR3 loop: CASSQGGRPSHFGTDTQYF. CDR3 nucleotides: TGTGCCAGCAGCCAAGGAGGTCGGCCGTCCCACTTTGGCACAGATACGCAGTATTTT.

The chain recombines TRBV7-2 with TRBJ2-3; D is uncertain. The germline V gene encodes CDR1 SGHTA and CDR2 FQGNSA. V lost 4 bases and J 7 bases, leaving 18 bases between the germline ends. The CDR3 loop spans 15 amino acids. The chain's CDR3 is CASSSDPASLHTQYF. In DNA form, the CDR3 reads TGTGCCAGCAGCTCGGATCCAGCTAGTTTGCATACGCAGTATTTT.

The chain uses TRBV5-1 and TRBJ2-5, with 8 bases that match TRBD2. The CDR3 runs to 14 residues. CDR1 is SGHRS and CDR2 is YFSETQ in the germline V gene. J lost 5 bases, V lost 4 bases, and 7 bases had no gene match. This chain's CDR3 is CASSPGGPGETQYF. CDR3 nucleotide sequence: TGCGCCAGCAGCCCGGGAGGGCCGGGGGAGACCCAGTACTTC. Full variable domain (missing parts from reference TRBV5-1 and TRBJ2-5): KAGVTQTPRYLIKTRGQQVTLSCSPISGHRSVSWYQQTPGQGLQFLFEYFSETQRNKGNFPGRFSGRQFSNSRSEMNVSTLELGDSALYLCASSPGGPGETQYFGPGTRLLVL.

V gene TRBV6-2 or TRBV6-3 combines with J gene TRBJ2-1; D gene unclear. Germline CDR1 reads MNHEY; CDR2 reads SVGEGT. The CDR3 runs to 14 residues. Trimming cost V 4 bases and J 10 bases, with 17 bases left between them. The CDR3 loop is CASSLGGSLSEQFF. The CDR3 nucleotides are TGTGCCAGCAGTTTAGGCGGATCATTGAGCGAGCAGTTCTTC.

The gene calls are TRBV5-6 and TRBJ1-5; D unresolved. Germline V lookup: CDR1 SGHDT, CDR2 YYEEEE. Deletions cut 1 base from V and 3 bases from J, with 8 bases between. This CDR3 spans 14 amino acids. CDR3 coding DNA: TGTGCCAGCAGCTTGTGGCAGGACAATCAGCCCCAGCATTTT. It is translated as CASSLWQDNQPQHF.

The chain has TRBV9 and TRBJ2-5; D is undetermined. Germline V gene lookup returns CDR1 SGDLS and CDR2 YYNGEE. Trimming took off 0 bases at V and 10 bases at J, with 19 bases between the two ends. This CDR3 contains 15 residues. Here the CDR3 DNA reads TGTGCCAGCAGCGTAGCCGATATAGATGCTGGTGTCCAGTACTTC. Translating it yields CASSVADIDAGVQYF. The entire variable domain, with the rest obtained from reference TRBV9 and TRBJ2-5, is as follows: DSGVTQTPKHLITATGQRVTLRCSPRSGDLSVYWYQQSLDQGLQFLIQYYNGEERAKGNILERFSAQQFPDLHSELNLSSLELGDSALYFCASSVADIDAGVQYFGPGTRLLVL.

V and J are TRBV11-2 and TRBJ2-7, with 13 bases fitting TRBD2. With 5 bases clipped from V and 4 bases from J, the junction kept 5 bases outside the gene matches. The CDR3 is 15 residues long. Germline V gives CDR1 SGHAT, CDR2 FQNNGV. The CDR3 spells CASSRGTSGNYEQYF. The DNA of the CDR3 is TGTGCCAGCAGCCGAGGGACTAGCGGGAATTACGAGCAGTACTTC.

V and J are TRBV18 and TRBJ2-7, with TRBD2 identical over 11 bases. The V segment lost 5 bases and the J segment 8 bases; nucleotides outside the gene matches: 11. The CDR3 loop spans 15 amino acids. Germline loops: CDR1 KGHSH, CDR2 LQKENI. The CDR3 DNA sequence: TGTGCCAGCTCAAGTACTAGCGGGAGTTCTAACCAGCAGTACTTC. This sequence encodes CASSSTSGSSNQQYF.

V gene TRBV15 combines with J gene TRBJ2-3; a weak D match, TRBD1 (5 bases). CDR1 LNHNV and CDR2 YYDKDF come from the germline V gene (reference sequence). Trimming cost V 1 base and J 0 bases, with 11 bases left between them. The CDR3 is 16 residues long. CDR3 sequence (DNA): TGTGCCACCAGCAGAGGGAAGGGGTCTAGCACAGATACGCAGTATTTT. Protein: CATSRGKGSSTDTQYF.

The V call is TRBV6-5, the J call TRBJ1-3; no reliable D call. V dropped 7 bases and J dropped 2 bases, with 12 bases sitting between them. CDR3 length equals 14 residues. CDR1 is MNHEY, CDR2 SVGAGI, per germline. Here the CDR3 DNA reads TGTGCCAGCACCAGCGGAGGGACTGGAAACACCATATATTTT. Its protein product is CASTSGGTGNTIYF.

This chain uses TRBV9 with TRBJ1-3, with 8 bases that match TRBD1. J was trimmed by 4 bases and V by 0 bases; bases with no gene match: 3. This CDR3 region has 15 residues. The germline V gene has CDR1 SGDLS and CDR2 YYNGEE. Here the CDR3 reads CASSVGTGYGNTIYF. CDR3 nucleotide sequence: TGTGCCAGCAGCGTAGGGACAGGGTACGGAAACACCATATATTTT.

CDR3: CSAGQRYTQYF. DNA of the CDR3: TGCAGCGCTGGACAAAGGTATACGCAGTATTTT. The J gene is TRBJ2-3, the V gene TRBV29-1, with TRBD1 as a possible D gene (5 bases). V was cut by 7 bases and J by 7 bases, with 12 bases left in between. Germline CDR1 SQVTM, CDR2 ANQGSEA. This CDR3 contains 11 residues.

The rearrangement uses TRBV7-2 and TRBJ2-7; tentative D call: TRBD2 (5 bases). This CDR3 is 14 amino acids long. V lost 2 bases and J 7 bases, leaving 15 bases between the germline ends. Germline CDR1 SGHTA, CDR2 FQGNSA. CDR3 region: CASSLNSVLGEQYF. In DNA, the CDR3 is TGTGCCAGCAGCTTAAATAGCGTCTTGGGGGAGCAGTACTTC.

J is TRBJ2-2 and V is TRBV7-3, with D perhaps matching TRBD2 (7 bases). Trimming pared 5 bases from V and 0 bases from J, leaving 10 bases between. The CDR3 runs 15 residues. Germline loops: CDR1 SGHTA, CDR2 FQGTGA. CDR3: CASSTGTTNTGELFF. DNA of the CDR3: TGTGCCAGCAGCACAGGGACTACGAACACCGGGGAGCTGTTTTTT. Filled out from reference TRBV7-3 and TRBJ2-2, the complete variable domain reads GAGVSQTPSNKVTEKGKYVELRCDPISGHTALYWYRQSLGQGPEFLIYFQGTGAADDSGLPNDRFFAVRPEGSVSTLKIQRTERGDSAVYLCASSTGTTNTGELFFGEGSRLTVL.

The chain joins TRBV7-8 to TRBJ1-4; 10 bases map to TRBD1. Trimming took 1 base from V and 10 from J; bases not matched to a gene: 3. This CDR3 comprises 14 residues. Germline V gives CDR1 SGHVS, CDR2 FQNEAQ. The DNA for the CDR3 is TGTGCCAGCAGCTTAGGGACAGGGGGGAGAAAACTGTTTTTT. It translates to CASSLGTGGRKLFF.

The gene calls are TRBV6-2 or TRBV6-3 and TRBJ2-7, with 7 bases lining up with TRBD2. Looked up from germline, CDR1 is MNHEY and CDR2 is SVGEGT. Trimming removed 2 bases from V and 0 bases from J; junction bases left unmatched: 13. This CDR3 has 18 amino acids. The CDR3 bases are TGTGCCAGCAGTTACGGGAGGGCCGGACCAGGCAGCTCCTACGAGCAGTACTTC. Translating it yields CASSYGRAGPGSSYEQYF.

The J gene is TRBJ2-7, the V gene TRBV3-1 (or the pseudogene TRBV3-2); possible D gene TRBD2, 5 bases. V was trimmed by 0 bases and J by 2 bases, leaving 14 bases between them. CDR1 is LGHDT, CDR2 YNNKEL, per germline (reference sequence). This CDR3 has 16 amino acids. Written as DNA, the CDR3 is TGTGCCAGCAGCCAAGAGGTTCCACTAGTACCCTACGAGCAGTACTTC. Protein product: CASSQEVPLVPYEQYF.

The chain uses TRBV18 and TRBJ2-1, with D maybe TRBD2 (5 bases). CDR3 size: 18 residues. The germline gives CDR1 KGHSH, CDR2 LQKENI. V was clipped by 0 bases and J by 1 base, with 16 bases between them. The CDR3 region has the DNA TGTGCCAGCTCACCACCGGCGGGCAGGAGGACTTCCTACAATGAGCAGTTCTTC. Translated, it gives CASSPPAGRRTSYNEQFF.

Concerning this clone itself: A junction end diverges from the germline sequence, so it may reflect a read error. The J gene is TRBJ2-3, the V gene TRBV7-7, with a tentative D call TRBD1 (7 bases). Per germline, CDR1 SSHAT and CDR2 FNYEAQ (reference sequence). CDR3 length: 17 residues. CDR3 amino acids: CASSSGGTRTSTDTQYF. CDR3 DNA sequence: TGTGCTAGCAGCTCAGGGGGGACTCGGACTAGCACAGATACGCAGTATTTT. The variable domain in full, with the rest retrieved from reference TRBV7-7 and TRBJ2-3, is GAGVSQSPRYKVTKRGQDVTLRCDPISSHATLYWYQQALGQGPEFLTYFNYEAQPDKSGLPSDRFSAERPEGSISTLTIQRTEQRDSAMYRCASSSGGTRTSTDTQYFGPGTRLTVL.

The chain combines TRBV18 with TRBJ1-5, with D perhaps matching TRBD1 (5 bases). V lost 3 bases and J 3 bases, leaving 6 bases between the germline ends. There are 13 residues in the CDR3. Germline lookup yields CDR1 KGHSH and CDR2 LQKENI. For the CDR3, the DNA is TGTGCCAGCTCACCGGACAACAATCAGCCCCAGCATTTT. Translating gives CASSPDNNQPQHF.

The chain recombines TRBV4-2 with TRBJ2-1, with TRBD2 identical over 13 bases. In germline, CDR1 is LGHNA, CDR2 YNFKEQ. This CDR3 has 20 amino acids. The V gene end was trimmed by 1 base and the J gene end by 0 bases; junction bases not matched to a gene: 9. CDR3 in amino acids: CASSQVGTSGTTSSYNEQFF. The CDR3 nucleotides read TGTGCCAGCAGCCAAGTGGGGACTAGCGGGACGACGAGCTCCTACAATGAGCAGTTCTTC.

The chain carries TRBV2 and TRBJ2-3; 7 positions match TRBD2. The CDR3 runs to 15 residues. V was clipped by 3 bases and J by 6 bases; unmatched bases: 9. CDR1 is SNHLY, CDR2 FYNNEI, per germline. The CDR3, as DNA: TGTGCCAGCAGTGAGTCTAGCGGAGAGTGGGATACGCAGTATTTT. Protein sequence: CASSESSGEWDTQYF.

The chain employs TRBV9 and TRBJ2-5; D is perhaps TRBD2 (6 bases). Trimming shortened V by 0 bases and J by 4 bases, and 16 bases separated the two germline ends. This CDR3 is 16 amino acids long. Per the germline V gene, CDR1 is SGDLS and CDR2 is YYNGEE. CDR3 in amino acids: CASSVVIGAGRETQYF. CDR3 sequence (DNA): TGTGCCAGCAGCGTAGTAATAGGTGCGGGAAGAGAGACCCAGTACTTC.

J is TRBJ2-6 and V is TRBV7-9, with a tentative D call TRBD2 (5 bases). Germline assignment: CDR1 SEHNR and CDR2 FQNEAQ (reference sequence). The CDR3 consists of 15 residues. V dropped 1 base and J dropped 3 bases, with 7 bases sitting between them. The CDR3 region has the DNA TGTGCCAGCAGCTTAGTGGCGGGTGGGGCCAACGTCCTGACTTTC. This translates into CASSLVAGGANVLTF.

The chain is built from TRBV6-2 or TRBV6-3 and TRBJ2-5; TRBD2 might be the D (6 bases). Germline V CDR1 and CDR2: MNHEY, SVGEGT. The germline V and J ends were trimmed by 6 bases and 0 bases, with 17 bases remaining between them. This CDR3 has 16 residues. The CDR3 DNA reads as TGTGCCAGCAGCCCTAGAGCGGGCGGGAACCAAGAGACCCAGTACTTC. This gives the protein CASSPRAGGNQETQYF.

This chain uses TRBV19 with TRBJ1-1, with D unclear. The CDR3 has 16 amino acids. V shed 7 bases and J shed 2 bases, with 20 bases lying between them. The germline V gene encodes CDR1 LNHDA and CDR2 SQIVND (reference sequence). CDR3 bases: TGTGCCAGTAACGACCCGGGATCGCCTTTAAACACTGAAGCTTTCTTT. Its protein is CASNDPGSPLNTEAFF.

This sequence joins TRBV19 and TRBJ1-2; weak D call: TRBD1 (5 bases). This CDR3 is built from 15 residues. Trimming removed 0 bases from V and 5 bases from J, with 13 bases in between. Germline CDR1 reads LNHDA; CDR2 reads SQIVND (reference sequence). CDR3 sequence (DNA): TGTGCCAGTAGTATAGAGTTCATCAGGGATTATGGCTACACCTTC. Residues: CASSIEFIRDYGYTF.

V usage is TRBV24-1 and J usage is TRBJ1-2; TRBD1 aligns across 7 bases. The germline CDR1 and CDR2 sequences are KGHDR and SFDVKD. The trim removed 3 bases at V and 2 bases at J, leaving 2 bases unmatched. The CDR3 length is 14 residues. CDR3 sequence (DNA): TGTGCCACCAGTGATGCGGGACAGAACTATGGCTACACCTTC. Translated: CATSDAGQNYGYTF.

The chain links TRBV7-9 to TRBJ2-1; 7 nucleotides align to TRBD2. CDR1 is SEHNR, CDR2 FQNEAQ, per germline (reference sequence). The V segment lost 3 bases and the J segment 7 bases; nucleotides outside the gene matches: 6. This CDR3 is built from 14 residues. CDR3: CASSFLGRSNEQFF. The CDR3 DNA is TGTGCCAGCAGCTTTCTCGGGAGGAGTAATGAGCAGTTCTTC.